This entry features one T cell receptor (beta chain) sequence. The target antigen is unknown. The data derive from a study of T cell responses to AZD1222 COVID-19 vaccine. The study's findings and limits: Donors were largely white British and mainly female; clonal diversity was possibly underestimated. Of spike-specific TCRs, nearly half reportedly target regions left unmutated in variants.

The CDR3 is 17 residues long. Germline assignment: CDR1 SNHLY and CDR2 FYNNEI. Losses at the gene ends were 6 bases for V and 4 bases for J; bases not matched to a gene: 10. Pooled in the analysis were second doses at about 4 or about 12 weeks. Measured with immunoSEQ multiplex PCR; TCRdb has only the in-frame clones, and not every one. This table has 160,000 or so clones, around 86% appearing once. This specimen was peripheral blood, taken 28 days after the second AZD1222 dose. The sequence was obtained from an adult who received the AZD1222 COVID-19 vaccine. The chain carries TRBV2 and TRBJ2-1, with 12 bases fitting TRBD2. Here the CDR3 reads CASRRLAGGIGYNEQFF. The CDR3 DNA is TGTGCCAGCAGGCGGCTAGCGGGAGGGATCGGTTACAATGAGCAGTTCTTC. Full variable domain (rest looked up from reference TRBV2 and TRBJ2-1): EPEVTQTPSHQVTQMGQEVILRCVPISNHLYFYWYRQILGQKVEFLVSFYNNEISEKSEIFDDQFSVERPDGSNFTLKIRSTKLEDSAMYFCASRRLAGGIGYNEQFFGPGTRLTVL.